These T cell receptor beta chains were read from a single sample in a study of PD-1 blockade in classical Hodgkin lymphoma. Libraries were prepared by immunoSEQ multiplex PCR; TCRdb keeps only in-frame clonotypes and omits some of them. Altogether over 20,000 clones are present, more than 75% being singletons, with the ten largest covering roughly 2.6%. This material consisted of peripheral blood mononuclear cells (PBMCs), taken at baseline. The receptors derive from a human donor with classical Hodgkin lymphoma. Both conserved end residues are part of each CDR3. Fields, in order: clone size, CDR3 length, D gene, J gene, V gene, CDR3 protein, CDR3 DNA. The D gene is left open where the match is weak. A clone size is listed for some rows: how often the clone was seen (once, few, many), or a class if it is expanded.

size: -
length: 17
D: -
J: TRBJ2-2
V: TRBV7-8
CDR3: CASSLVGGARGTGELFF
DNA: TGTGCCAGCAGCTTAGTAGGGGGGGCGCGCGGCACCGGGGAGCTGTTTTTT

size: -
length: 18
D: -
J: TRBJ1-3
V: TRBV4-2
CDR3: CASSQEGPGTLSGNTIYF
DNA: TGTGCCAGCAGCCAAGAGGGTCCGGGGACACTCTCTGGAAACACCATATATTTT

size: -
length: 11
D: -
J: TRBJ1-6
V: TRBV7-8
CDR3: CASSQLGPLHF
DNA: TGTGCCAGCAGTCAATTAGGGCCCCTCCACTTT

size: once
length: 14
D: -
J: TRBJ1-4
V: TRBV5-1
CDR3: CASSLRAGDEKLFF
DNA: TGCGCCAGCAGCTTGAGGGCCGGTGATGAAAAACTGTTTTTT

size: -
length: 17
D: -
J: TRBJ1-5
V: TRBV2
CDR3: CASKPPLQGPPGQPQHF
DNA: TGTGCCAGCAAGCCCCCTCTACAGGGCCCCCCAGGCCAGCCCCAGCATTTT

size: -
length: 15
D: -
J: TRBJ2-3
V: TRBV5-1
CDR3: CASSWSGQSTDTQYF
DNA: TGCGCCAGCAGCTGGTCCGGACAGAGCACAGATACGCAGTATTTT

size: -
length: 16
D: TRBD2
J: TRBJ2-3
V: TRBV5-1
CDR3: CASSPPTSGVTDTQYF
DNA: TGCGCCAGCAGCCCACCGACTAGCGGGGTCACAGATACGCAGTATTTT

size: -
length: 18
D: -
J: TRBJ1-5
V: TRBV21-1
CDR3: CASSKARMVTGDNQPQHF
DNA: TGTGCCAGCAGCAAAGCGCGGATGGTGACAGGGGACAATCAGCCCCAGCATTTT

size: -
length: 13
D: -
J: TRBJ2-5
V: TRBV4-3
CDR3: CASSPGGLETQYF
DNA: TGCGCCAGCAGCCCGGGGGGCTTGGAGACCCAGTACTTC

size: -
length: 13
D: -
J: TRBJ1-6
V: TRBV12-5
CDR3: CASGLMGNSPLHF
DNA: TGTGCTAGTGGTTTGATGGGAAATTCACCCCTCCACTTT

size: -
length: 15
D: -
J: TRBJ2-3
V: TRBV19
CDR3: CASSFGQASTDTQYF
DNA: TGTGCCAGTAGTTTCGGGCAGGCGAGCACAGATACGCAGTATTTT

size: -
length: 13
D: TRBD1
J: TRBJ1-2
V: TRBV7-2
CDR3: CASSSTGGYGYTF
DNA: TGTGCCAGCAGCTCGACAGGGGGCTATGGCTACACCTTC

size: -
length: 11
D: -
J: TRBJ2-7
V: TRBV6-1
CDR3: CASTQTVEQYF
DNA: TGTGCCAGCACCCAGACTGTCGAGCAGTACTTC

size: -
length: 14
D: TRBD1
J: TRBJ1-1
V: TRBV7-8
CDR3: CASSYTGGGTEAFF
DNA: TGTGCCAGCAGTTACACAGGGGGGGGTACTGAAGCTTTCTTT